Listed below are T cell receptor beta chains from one sample, sequenced in a study of cytomegalovirus exposure and HLA in healthy donors. The data were produced by immunoSEQ multiplex PCR, yet TCRdb's version contains in-frame clones alone and is incomplete. The table has 100,000 or so clones, around 15% seen once. The specimen sequenced was PBMCs. The receptors here all came from a female donor in good health and CMV-seronegative. The CDR3 runs from the conserved cysteine through the conserved F or W. A D gene is named only where the DNA matches it firmly. Rows give clone size only sometimes, using once, few, many, or a class for an expanded clone.

CDR3nt	CDR3aa	d_gene	abundance	j_gene	v_gene
TGTGCCAGCAGCGGACTGTCTGACTCTTCAGCGGCTTTCTTT	CASSGLSDSSAAFF	NA	few	TRBJ1-1	TRBV7-2
TGTGCCAGCAGCGTAGGACTACTAGCGGGGGATTCGGAGACCCAGTACTTC	CASSVGLLAGDSETQYF	TRBD2	NA	TRBJ2-5	TRBV9
TGTGCCAGCAGCTTAGCGAATAGCGGGCCACGGTCCTACGAGCAGTACTTC	CASSLANSGPRSYEQYF	TRBD2	few	TRBJ2-7	TRBV7-8
TGCGCCAGCTCCGGGACATCTGCAACTAATGAAAAACTGTTTTTT	CASSGTSATNEKLFF	NA	NA	TRBJ1-4	TRBV5-1
TGTGCCAGCAGAACCCGGAGTACAGGTTCTGGAAACACCATATATTTT	CASRTRSTGSGNTIYF	NA	NA	TRBJ1-3	TRBV28
TGCGCCAGCAGCCACTTACCGGGACTTCCCTCCTACGAGCAGTACTTC	CASSHLPGLPSYEQYF	NA	NA	TRBJ2-7	TRBV4-3
TGTGCCAGCAGTGGGGACAGGGTTAAAGCTTTCTTT	CASSGDRVKAFF	TRBD1	NA	TRBJ1-1	TRBV6-1
TGCGCCAGCAGCCAAGAACGGCGATTAGCGGGAAACACCTACGAGCAGTACTTC	CASSQERRLAGNTYEQYF	TRBD2	NA	TRBJ2-7	TRBV4-1
TGTGCCAGCAGTAGGACAGGGGTTCCGGCTGAAGCTTTCTTT	CASSRTGVPAEAFF	TRBD1	NA	TRBJ1-1	TRBV27
TGCGCCAGCAGCCGTTCCTCCGGGACAGGGACCTACGAGCAGTACTTC	CASSRSSGTGTYEQYF	TRBD1	NA	TRBJ2-7	TRBV5-1
TGTGCCAGCAGGGCGGACAGGAGGAGCACAGATACGCAGTATTTT	CASRADRRSTDTQYF	TRBD1	few	TRBJ2-3	TRBV5-6
TGCGCCAGCAGTCAAGGGAAGTCCGGGACACCTTGTACCTACTATGGCTACACCTTC	CASSQGKSGTPCTYYGYTF	NA	few	TRBJ1-2	TRBV23-1
TGCGCCAGCAGCTCTAGCGGGGGACCCTACAATGAGCAGTTCTTC	CASSSSGGPYNEQFF	TRBD2	few	TRBJ2-1	TRBV5-1
TGTGCCAGCAGTGAATCCCCGACAGGCGCGGGCTATGGCTACACCTTC	CASSESPTGAGYGYTF	NA	NA	TRBJ1-2	TRBV6-4
TGTGCCAGCAGTTCCCCGACAGGGGCCTCCTACGAGCAGTACTTC	CASSSPTGASYEQYF	TRBD1	NA	TRBJ2-7	TRBV28